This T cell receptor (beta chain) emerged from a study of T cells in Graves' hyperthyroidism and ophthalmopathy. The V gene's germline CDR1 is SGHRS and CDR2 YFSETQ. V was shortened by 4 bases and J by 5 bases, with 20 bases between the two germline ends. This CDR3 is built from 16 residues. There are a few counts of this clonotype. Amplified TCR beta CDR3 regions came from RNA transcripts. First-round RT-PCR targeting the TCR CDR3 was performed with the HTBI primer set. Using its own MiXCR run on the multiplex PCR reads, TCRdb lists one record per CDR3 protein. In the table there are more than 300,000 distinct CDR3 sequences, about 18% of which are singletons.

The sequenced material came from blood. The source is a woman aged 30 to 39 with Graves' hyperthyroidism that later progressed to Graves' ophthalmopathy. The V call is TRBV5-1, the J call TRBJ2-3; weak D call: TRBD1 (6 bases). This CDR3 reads CASSPYRARGGDTQYF. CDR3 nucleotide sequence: TGCGCCAGCAGCCCGTACAGGGCCCGTGGAGGAGATACGCAGTATTTT. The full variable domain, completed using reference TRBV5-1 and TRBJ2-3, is KAGVTQTPRYLIKTRGQQVTLSCSPISGHRSVSWYQQTPGQGLQFLFEYFSETQRNKGNFPGRFSGRQFSNSRSEMNVSTLELGDSALYLCASSPYRARGGDTQYFGPGTRLTVL.